This T cell receptor beta chain was sequenced in a study of T cell responses to AZD1222 COVID-19 vaccine. Sequencing was performed with immunoSEQ multiplex PCR; in TCRdb, only in-frame clones are kept and a portion is missing. The data show just over 150,000 clones, with over 75% seen just once and about 2% held by the top ten. The CDR3 has 17 residues. Trimming left V 0 bases short and J 0 bases short, with 9 bases between. Germline CDR1 reads LGHNA; CDR2 reads YSLEER. The material was peripheral blood, obtained on day 0 of AZD1222 vaccination. The sequence was collected from an adult in good health. The chain carries TRBV4-3 and TRBJ2-6; D perhaps matches TRBD1 (5 bases). The CDR3 reads CASSQDLTDSGANVLTF. In DNA form, the CDR3 reads TGCGCCAGCAGCCAAGACTTGACAGACTCTGGGGCCAACGTCCTGACTTTC.